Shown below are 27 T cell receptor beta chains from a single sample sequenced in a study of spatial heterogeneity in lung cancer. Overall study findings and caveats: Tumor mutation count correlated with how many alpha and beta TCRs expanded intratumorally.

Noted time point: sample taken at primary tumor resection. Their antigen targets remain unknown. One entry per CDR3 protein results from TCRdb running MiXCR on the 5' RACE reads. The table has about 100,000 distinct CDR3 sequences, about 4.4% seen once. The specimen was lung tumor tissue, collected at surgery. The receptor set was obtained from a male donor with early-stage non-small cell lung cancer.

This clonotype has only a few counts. CDR3 sequence reads: CASSSGTSDEQYF. The CDR3 DNA reads as TGTGCCAGCAGCTCCGGGACTAGCGACGAGCAGTACTTC. The chain uses TRBV11-2 and TRBJ2-7, with 10 positions matching TRBD2. V lost 4 bases, J lost 5 bases, and 2 bases stayed unmatched. Germline-derived CDR1 and CDR2 are SGHAT and FQNNGV. This CDR3 is built from 13 residues.

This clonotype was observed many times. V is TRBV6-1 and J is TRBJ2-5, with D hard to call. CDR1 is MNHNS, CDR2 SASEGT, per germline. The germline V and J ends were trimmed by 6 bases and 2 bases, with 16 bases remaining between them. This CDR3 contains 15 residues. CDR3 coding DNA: TGTGCCAGCAGCGAAACCCCAGCATCACAAGAGACCCAGTACTTC. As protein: CASSETPASQETQYF.

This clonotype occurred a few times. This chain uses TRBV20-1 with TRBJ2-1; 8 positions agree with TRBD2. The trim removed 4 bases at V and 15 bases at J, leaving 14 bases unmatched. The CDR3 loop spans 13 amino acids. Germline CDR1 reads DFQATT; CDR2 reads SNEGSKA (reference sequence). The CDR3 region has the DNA TGCAGTGCTACGTCTAGCGGGTCCGGCTCCGGGTTCTTC. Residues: CSATSSGSGSGFF.

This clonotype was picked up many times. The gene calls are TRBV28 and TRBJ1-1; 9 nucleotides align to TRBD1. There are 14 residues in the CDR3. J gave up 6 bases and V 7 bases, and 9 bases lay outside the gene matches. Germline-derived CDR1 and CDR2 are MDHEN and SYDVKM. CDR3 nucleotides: TGTGCCAGCAATGAACAGGGGGCTGAGGCTGAAGCTTTCTTT. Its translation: CASNEQGAEAEAFF.

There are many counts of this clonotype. The CDR3 loop reads CASSEYKGYENTEAFF. CDR3 coding DNA: TGTGCCAGCAGTGAGTATAAGGGGTATGAGAACACTGAAGCTTTCTTT. The V call is TRBV6-5, the J call TRBJ1-1; TRBD1 might be the D (5 bases). Germline V gene sequence: CDR1 MNHEY, CDR2 SVGAGI. Deletions cut 5 bases from V and 1 base from J, with 17 bases between. This CDR3 has 16 amino acids.

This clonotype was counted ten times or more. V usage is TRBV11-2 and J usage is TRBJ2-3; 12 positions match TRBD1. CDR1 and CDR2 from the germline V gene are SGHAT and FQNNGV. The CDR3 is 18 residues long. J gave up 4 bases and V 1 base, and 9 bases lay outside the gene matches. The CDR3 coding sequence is TGTGCCAGCAGCTTAGTGGGGGGACAGGGGGCGAAGGCAGATACGCAGTATTTT. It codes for CASSLVGGQGAKADTQYF.

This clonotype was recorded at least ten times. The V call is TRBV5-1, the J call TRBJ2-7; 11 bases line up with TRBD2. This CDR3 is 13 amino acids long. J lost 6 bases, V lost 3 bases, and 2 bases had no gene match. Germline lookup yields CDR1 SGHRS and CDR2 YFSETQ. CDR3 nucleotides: TGCGCCAGCAGCTCCGGACTAGCGGGCGAGCAGTACTTC. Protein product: CASSSGLAGEQYF.

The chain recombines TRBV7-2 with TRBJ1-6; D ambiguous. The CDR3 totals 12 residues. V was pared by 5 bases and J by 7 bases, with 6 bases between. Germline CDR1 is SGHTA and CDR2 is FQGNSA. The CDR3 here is CASSQGNSPLHF. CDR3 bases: TGTGCCAGCAGCCAAGGGAATTCACCCCTCCACTTT.

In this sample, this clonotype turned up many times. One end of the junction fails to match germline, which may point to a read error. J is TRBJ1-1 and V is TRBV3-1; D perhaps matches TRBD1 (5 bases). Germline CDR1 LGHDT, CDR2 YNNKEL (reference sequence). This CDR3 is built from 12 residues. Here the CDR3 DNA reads TGTGCCAGCAGCAAAGAGCGGGACCCAGCTTTCTTT. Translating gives CASSKERDPAFF.

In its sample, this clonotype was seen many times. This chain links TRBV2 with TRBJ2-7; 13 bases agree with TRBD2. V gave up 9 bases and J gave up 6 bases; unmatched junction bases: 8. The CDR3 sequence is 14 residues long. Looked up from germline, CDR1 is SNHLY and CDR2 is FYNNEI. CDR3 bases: TGTGCCAGAAGACTAGCGGGAGGATCGTCCGAGCAGTACTTC. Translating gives CARRLAGGSSEQYF.

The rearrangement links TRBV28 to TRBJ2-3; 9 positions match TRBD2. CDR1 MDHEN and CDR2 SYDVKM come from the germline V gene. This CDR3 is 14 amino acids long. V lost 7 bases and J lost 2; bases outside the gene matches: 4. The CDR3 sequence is CASMLAGVTDTQYF. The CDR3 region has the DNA TGTGCCAGCATGTTAGCGGGAGTCACAGATACGCAGTATTTT. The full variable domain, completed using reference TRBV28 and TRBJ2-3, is DVKVTQSSRYLVKRTGEKVFLECVQDMDHENMFWYRQDPGLGLRLIYFSYDVKMKEKGDIPEGYSVSREKKERFSLILESASTNQTSMYLCASMLAGVTDTQYFGPGTRLTVL.

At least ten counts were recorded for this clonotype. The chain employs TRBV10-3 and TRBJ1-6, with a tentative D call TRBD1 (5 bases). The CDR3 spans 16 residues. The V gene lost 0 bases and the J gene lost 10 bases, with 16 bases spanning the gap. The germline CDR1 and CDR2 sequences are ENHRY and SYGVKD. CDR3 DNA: TGTGCCATCAGTGAGTCCCCCGGCAGGGTAGGCTCACCCCTCCACTTT. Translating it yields CAISESPGRVGSPLHF.

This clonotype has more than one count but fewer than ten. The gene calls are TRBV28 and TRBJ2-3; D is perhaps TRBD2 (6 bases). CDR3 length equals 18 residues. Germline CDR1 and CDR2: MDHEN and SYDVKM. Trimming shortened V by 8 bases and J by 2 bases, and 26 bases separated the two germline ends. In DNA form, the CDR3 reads TGTGCCAGCGATGTGGTAGGGAGGCCCCGTCATAACACAGATACGCAGTATTTT. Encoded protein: CASDVVGRPRHNTDTQYF. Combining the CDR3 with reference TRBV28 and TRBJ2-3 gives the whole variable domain DVKVTQSSRYLVKRTGEKVFLECVQDMDHENMFWYRQDPGLGLRLIYFSYDVKMKEKGDIPEGYSVSREKKERFSLILESASTNQTSMYLCASDVVGRPRHNTDTQYFGPGTRLTVL.

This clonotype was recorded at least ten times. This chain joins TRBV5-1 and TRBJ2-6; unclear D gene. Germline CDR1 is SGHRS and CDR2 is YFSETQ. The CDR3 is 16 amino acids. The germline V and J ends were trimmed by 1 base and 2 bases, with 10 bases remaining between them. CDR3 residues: CASSLHTDPGANVLTF. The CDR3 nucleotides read TGCGCCAGCAGCTTGCACACAGACCCTGGGGCCAACGTCCTGACTTTC.

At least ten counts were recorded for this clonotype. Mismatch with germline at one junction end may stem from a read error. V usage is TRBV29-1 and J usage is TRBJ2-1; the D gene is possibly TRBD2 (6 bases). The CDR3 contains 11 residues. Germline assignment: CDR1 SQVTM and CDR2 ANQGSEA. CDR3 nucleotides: TGCAGCGTTGATGCGCGGGGCAGATCCCTCTTC. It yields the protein CSVDARGRSLF.

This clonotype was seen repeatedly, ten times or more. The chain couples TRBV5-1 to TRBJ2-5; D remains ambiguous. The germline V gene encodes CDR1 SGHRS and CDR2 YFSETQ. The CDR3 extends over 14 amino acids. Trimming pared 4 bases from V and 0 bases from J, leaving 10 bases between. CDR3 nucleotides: TGCGCCAGCAGCCCAAATCAATACCAAGAGACCCAGTACTTC. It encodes CASSPNQYQETQYF. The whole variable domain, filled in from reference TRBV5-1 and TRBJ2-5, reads KAGVTQTPRYLIKTRGQQVTLSCSPISGHRSVSWYQQTPGQGLQFLFEYFSETQRNKGNFPGRFSGRQFSNSRSEMNVSTLELGDSALYLCASSPNQYQETQYFGPGTRLLVL.

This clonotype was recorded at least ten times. CDR3 coding DNA: TGCGCCAGCAGCCATAATAAACAGGGGAACACTGAAGCTTTCTTT. This sequence encodes CASSHNKQGNTEAFF. The chain uses TRBV4-1 and TRBJ1-1; perhaps TRBD1 as D (6 bases). V was shortened by 3 bases and J by 1 base, with 12 bases between the two germline ends. The CDR3 spans 15 residues. Germline V gene data show CDR1 as MGHRA and CDR2 as YSYEKL.

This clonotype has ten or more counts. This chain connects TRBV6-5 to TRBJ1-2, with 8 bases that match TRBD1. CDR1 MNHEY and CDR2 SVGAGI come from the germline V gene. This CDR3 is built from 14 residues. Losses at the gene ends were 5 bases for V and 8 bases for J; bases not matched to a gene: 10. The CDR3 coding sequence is TGTGCCAGCAGTCCTCGGACAGGGCAGGGAGGCTACACCTTC. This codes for CASSPRTGQGGYTF.

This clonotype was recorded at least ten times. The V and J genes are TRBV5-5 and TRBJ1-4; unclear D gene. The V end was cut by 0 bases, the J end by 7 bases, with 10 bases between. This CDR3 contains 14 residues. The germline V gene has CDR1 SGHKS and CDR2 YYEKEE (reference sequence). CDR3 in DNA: TGTGCCAGCAGCTTGGAGCAGGTCGCTGAAAAACTGTTTTTT. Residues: CASSLEQVAEKLFF. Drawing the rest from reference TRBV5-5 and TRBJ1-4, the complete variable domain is DAGVTQSPTHLIKTRGQQVTLRCSPISGHKSVSWYQQVLGQGPQFIFQYYEKEERGRGNFPDRFSARQFPNYSSELNVNALLLGDSALYLCASSLEQVAEKLFFGSGTQLSVL.

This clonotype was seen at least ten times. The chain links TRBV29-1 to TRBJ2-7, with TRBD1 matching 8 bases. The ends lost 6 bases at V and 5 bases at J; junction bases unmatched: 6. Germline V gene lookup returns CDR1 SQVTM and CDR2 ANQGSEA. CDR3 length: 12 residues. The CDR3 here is CSVARDRHEQYF. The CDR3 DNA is TGCAGCGTGGCCCGGGACAGGCACGAGCAGTACTTC.

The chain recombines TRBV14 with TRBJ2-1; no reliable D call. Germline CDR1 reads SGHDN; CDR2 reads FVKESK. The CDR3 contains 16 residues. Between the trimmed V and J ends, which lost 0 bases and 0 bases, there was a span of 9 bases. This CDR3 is CASSQEIASSYNEQFF. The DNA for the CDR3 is TGTGCCAGCAGCCAAGAGATCGCGAGCTCCTACAATGAGCAGTTCTTC.

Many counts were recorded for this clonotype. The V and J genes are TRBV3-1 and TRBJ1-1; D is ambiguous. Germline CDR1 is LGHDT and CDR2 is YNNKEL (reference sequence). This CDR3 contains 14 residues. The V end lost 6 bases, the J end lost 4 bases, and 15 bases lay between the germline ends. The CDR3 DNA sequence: TGTGCCAGCAGTCGAGGAGGATATTTCACTGAAGCTTTCTTT. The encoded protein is CASSRGGYFTEAFF.

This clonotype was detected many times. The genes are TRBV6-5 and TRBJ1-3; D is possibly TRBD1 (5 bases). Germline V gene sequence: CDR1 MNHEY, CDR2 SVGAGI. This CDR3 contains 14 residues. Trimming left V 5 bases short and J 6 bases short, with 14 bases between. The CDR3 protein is CASSPGLMLNTIYF. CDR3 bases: TGTGCCAGCAGTCCGGGGCTAATGTTAAACACCATATATTTT.

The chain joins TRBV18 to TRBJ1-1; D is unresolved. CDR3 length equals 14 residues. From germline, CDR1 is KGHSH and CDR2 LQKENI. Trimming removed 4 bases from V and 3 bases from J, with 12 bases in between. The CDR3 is CASSQQKADTEAFF. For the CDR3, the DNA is TGTGCCAGCTCACAGCAAAAAGCGGACACTGAAGCTTTCTTT.

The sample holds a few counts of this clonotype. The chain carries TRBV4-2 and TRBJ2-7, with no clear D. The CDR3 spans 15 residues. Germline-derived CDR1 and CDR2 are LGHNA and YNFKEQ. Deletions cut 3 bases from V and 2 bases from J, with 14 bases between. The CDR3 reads CASSQPGPLAYEQYF. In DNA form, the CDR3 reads TGTGCCAGCAGCCAGCCGGGCCCCCTGGCCTACGAGCAGTACTTC.

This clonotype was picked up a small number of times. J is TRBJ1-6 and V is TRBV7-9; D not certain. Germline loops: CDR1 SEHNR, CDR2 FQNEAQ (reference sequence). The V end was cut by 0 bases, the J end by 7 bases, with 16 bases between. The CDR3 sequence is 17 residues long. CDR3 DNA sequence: TGTGCCAGCAGCTTAGCGTTTCAGGATCGGTTGAATTCACCCCTCCACTTT. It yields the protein CASSLAFQDRLNSPLHF.

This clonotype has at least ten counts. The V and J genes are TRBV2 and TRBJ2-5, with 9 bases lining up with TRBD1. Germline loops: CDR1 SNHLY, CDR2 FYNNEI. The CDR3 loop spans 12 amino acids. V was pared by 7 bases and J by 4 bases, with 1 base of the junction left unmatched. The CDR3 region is CASKDRGETQYF. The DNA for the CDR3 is TGTGCCAGCAAGGACAGGGGAGAGACCCAGTACTTC.